Here is one TCR beta chain with its context. Its matching antigen is unknown. This sample is part of a study of T cell responses to AZD1222 COVID-19 vaccine. This CDR3 is built from 15 residues. Trimming shortened V by 5 bases and J by 5 bases, and 15 bases separated the two germline ends. Germline V gives CDR1 SGHTA, CDR2 FQGTGA. General observations from the study: Baseline antibody screening turned up just a handful of seropositive AZD1222 recipients. White British ancestry dominated among donors, who included more females, and clonal diversity was possibly underestimated.

TCRdb's table, derived via immunoSEQ multiplex PCR, lists solely in-frame clones and lacks some. The table records 110,000 or so clones, 88% of them present only once. This receptor was identified in an adult in good health. The sequencing used peripheral blood, collected on day 0 of MenACWY control vaccination. The chain carries TRBV7-3 and TRBJ2-2; tentative D call: TRBD2 (6 bases). The CDR3 reads CASSRAGSDTGELFF. CDR3 DNA sequence: TGTGCCAGCAGCCGGGCCGGGAGTGATACCGGGGAGCTGTTTTTT. Together with reference TRBV7-3 and TRBJ2-2, the CDR3 gives the full variable domain: GAGVSQTPSNKVTEKGKYVELRCDPISGHTALYWYRQSLGQGPEFLIYFQGTGAADDSGLPNDRFFAVRPEGSVSTLKIQRTERGDSAVYLCASSRAGSDTGELFFGEGSRLTVL.